The 20 T cell receptor beta chains below were found in one sample sequenced in a study of blood T cell repertoires in COVID-19. Sequenced by immunoSEQ multiplex PCR; TCRdb stores in-frame clones only, minus some. The sample holds around 240,000 clones, approximately 85% seen once. The specimen was PBMCs or T cells enriched from blood (not recorded which). These receptors came from a woman between 50 and 59 years old who had recovered from COVID-19.

This clone was observed once. V and J are TRBV7-2 and TRBJ2-1; weak D call: TRBD1 (5 bases). V was pared by 1 base and J by 9 bases, with 13 bases between. Germline V gene data show CDR1 as SGHTA and CDR2 as FQGNSA. CDR3 length: 14 amino acids. DNA for the CDR3: TGTGCCAGCAGCTTAGAGGTCGGGCAGGGTGAGCAGTTCTTC. Protein: CASSLEVGQGEQFF.

This chain uses TRBV2 with TRBJ2-2; D is perhaps TRBD1 (6 bases). The germline V gene encodes CDR1 SNHLY and CDR2 FYNNEI. CDR3 length: 13 residues. The germline V and J ends were trimmed by 5 bases and 7 bases, with 11 bases remaining between them. The CDR3 here is CASSTQGIGELFF. CDR3 sequence (DNA): TGTGCCAGCAGTACCCAGGGGATCGGGGAGCTGTTTTTT.

V is TRBV7-6 and J is TRBJ2-7; 7 bases are a match to TRBD1. Germline CDR1 reads SGHVS; CDR2 reads FNYEAQ. V was pared by 3 bases and J by 7 bases, with 6 bases of the junction left unmatched. This CDR3 has 13 amino acids. The CDR3 here is CASSFTGAGEQYF. The CDR3 DNA follows: TGTGCCAGCAGCTTTACAGGGGCCGGGGAGCAGTACTTC.

The chain has TRBV6-4 and TRBJ2-2; TRBD2 matches 8 bases. The CDR3 sequence is 14 residues long. V shed 4 bases, J shed 6 bases, and the junction held 4 bases outside the gene matches. Germline V CDR1 and CDR2: MRHNA, SNTAGT. The CDR3 region has the DNA TGTGCCAGCAGTGTGAGCGGGAGTCCCGGGGAGCTGTTTTTT. Translating it yields CASSVSGSPGELFF.

This chain uses TRBV5-1 with TRBJ2-7, with D possibly being TRBD1 (6 bases). The germline V gene encodes CDR1 SGHRS and CDR2 YFSETQ. This CDR3 is 14 amino acids long. The V gene lost 6 bases and the J gene lost 4 bases, with 17 bases spanning the gap. CDR3 sequence: CASKAWGQGYEQYF. DNA of the CDR3: TGCGCCAGCAAAGCCTGGGGACAAGGATACGAGCAGTACTTC.

The chain uses TRBV7-8 and TRBJ1-4; 8 bases line up with TRBD1. This CDR3 is 15 amino acids long. J was trimmed by 8 bases and V by 5 bases; bases with no gene match: 10. Germline V gene lookup returns CDR1 SGHVS and CDR2 FQNEAQ. The CDR3 nucleotides are TGTGCCAGCAGCCTAGGGGGTCGGACAGGGGAAAAACTGTTTTTT. It specifies CASSLGGRTGEKLFF.

Written as DNA, the CDR3 is TGTGCCAGCAGCGATTTAACAGGGTTTCCCTATGAGCAGTTCTTC. Protein: CASSDLTGFPYEQFF. V gene TRBV14 combines with J gene TRBJ2-1, with a possible D match to TRBD1 (6 bases). V was cut by 5 bases and J by 8 bases, with 19 bases left in between. Germline CDR1 is SGHDN and CDR2 is FVKESK. This CDR3 region has 15 residues.

J is TRBJ1-1 and V is TRBV5-1; 10 positions agree with TRBD1. Germline V CDR1 and CDR2: SGHRS, YFSETQ. This CDR3 is built from 15 residues. The V and J ends lost 2 bases and 5 bases, in that order; junction bases with no gene match: 6. The CDR3 region has the DNA TGCGCCAGCAGCTTAGAGGGACAGGGGCCGACTGAAGCTTTCTTT. Protein: CASSLEGQGPTEAFF.

This clone showed up just once. The chain combines TRBV5-1 with TRBJ2-7; 7 bases align to TRBD2. V lost 6 bases, J lost 2 bases, and 5 bases stayed unmatched. Germline loops: CDR1 SGHRS, CDR2 YFSETQ. The CDR3 sequence is 13 residues long. The CDR3 here is CASNPGGPYEQYF. CDR3 nucleotides: TGCGCCAGCAACCCGGGAGGCCCCTACGAGCAGTACTTC.

This chain links TRBV5-1 with TRBJ2-7; 10 bases match TRBD2. The CDR3 covers 15 residues. Germline V gene data show CDR1 as SGHRS and CDR2 as YFSETQ. The J segment lost 0 bases and the V segment lost 3 bases, leaving 3 bases of the junction unmatched. The chain's CDR3 is CASSWASGSSYEQYF. For the CDR3, the DNA is TGCGCCAGCAGCTGGGCTAGCGGGAGCTCCTACGAGCAGTACTTC. Drawing the rest from reference TRBV5-1 and TRBJ2-7, the complete variable domain is KAGVTQTPRYLIKTRGQQVTLSCSPISGHRSVSWYQQTPGQGLQFLFEYFSETQRNKGNFPGRFSGRQFSNSRSEMNVSTLELGDSALYLCASSWASGSSYEQYFGPGTRLTVT.

This clone was picked up one time. V gene TRBV25-1 combines with J gene TRBJ2-1; 12 nucleotides match TRBD2. CDR1 and CDR2 from the germline V gene are MGHDK and SYGVNS. V was clipped by 3 bases and J by 6 bases; unmatched bases: 6. CDR3 length equals 16 residues. DNA of the CDR3: TGTGCCAGCAGTGACTCAACTAGCGGGAGGATCAATGAGCAGTTCTTC. Amino acids: CASSDSTSGRINEQFF.

The chain couples TRBV7-9 to TRBJ1-5, with unresolved D. CDR1 is SEHNR, CDR2 FQNEAQ, per germline (reference sequence). The CDR3 contains 12 residues. Trimming stripped 3 bases from V and 3 bases from J, with 3 bases between. The CDR3 is CASSFYNQPQHF. The CDR3 DNA follows: TGTGCCAGCAGCTTTTACAATCAGCCCCAGCATTTT.

This clone was seen a handful of times. The chain recombines TRBV4-1 with TRBJ2-1, with a weak D call TRBD1 (6 bases). Germline V lookup: CDR1 MGHRA, CDR2 YSYEKL. This CDR3 spans 15 amino acids. Trimming left V 4 bases short and J 4 bases short, with 14 bases between. The DNA of the CDR3 is TGCGCCAGCAGCCTCCAATTGGGGGCATACAATGAGCAGTTCTTC. The encoded protein is CASSLQLGAYNEQFF.

This clone was seen just once. The genes are TRBV1 and TRBJ2-2; no DNA check was done on the table's D call, TRBD2. TRBV1 is reported as a pseudogene. The CDR3 is made up of 14 amino acids. CDR3 loop: CTSPRPLVTGELFF. The CDR3 DNA follows: TGCACCAGCCCGAGACCACTAGTCACCGGGGAGCTGTTTTTT.

The chain recombines TRBV25-1 with TRBJ1-2, with D perhaps TRBD1 (5 bases). This CDR3 has 13 residues. Germline V gene data show CDR1 as MGHDK and CDR2 as SYGVNS. V was cut by 6 bases and J by 4 bases, with 12 bases left in between. For the CDR3, the DNA is TGTGCCAGCAGAGAGGGACTCACCTATGGCTACACCTTC. It is translated as CASREGLTYGYTF.

This sequence joins TRBV5-1 and TRBJ1-3; D unclear. V gave up 5 bases and J gave up 0 bases, with 15 bases separating them. Germline V CDR1 and CDR2: SGHRS, YFSETQ. The CDR3 runs to 16 residues. The CDR3 sequence: CASSRGEVSSGNTIYF. The CDR3 nucleotides are TGCGCCAGCAGTCGAGGTGAGGTGAGCTCTGGAAACACCATATATTTT. The full variable domain, with the rest looked up from reference TRBV5-1 and TRBJ1-3, is KAGVTQTPRYLIKTRGQQVTLSCSPISGHRSVSWYQQTPGQGLQFLFEYFSETQRNKGNFPGRFSGRQFSNSRSEMNVSTLELGDSALYLCASSRGEVSSGNTIYFGEGSWLTVV.

This rearrangement joins TRBV27 to TRBJ1-5; a weak D match, TRBD1 (5 bases). The CDR3 extends over 15 amino acids. Trimming pared 3 bases from V and 2 bases from J, leaving 11 bases between. Germline assignment: CDR1 MNHEY and CDR2 SMNVEV (reference sequence). CDR3 sequence: CASSLGGTRNQPQHF. The DNA of the CDR3 is TGTGCCAGCAGTTTGGGGGGGACCCGCAATCAGCCCCAGCATTTT.

This clone has just one count. This sequence joins TRBV18 and TRBJ1-1, with 8 bases aligning to TRBD1. CDR3 length: 14 residues. V was clipped by 3 bases and J by 5 bases; unmatched bases: 5. Germline V gene data show CDR1 as KGHSH and CDR2 as LQKENI. Here the CDR3 reads CASSPLQGVTEAFF. In DNA, the CDR3 is TGTGCCAGCTCACCGTTACAGGGGGTGACTGAAGCTTTCTTT.

CDR3 in amino acids: CASSTRVVNTEAFF. The CDR3 nucleotides read TGTGCCAGCAGCACCAGGGTAGTGAACACTGAAGCTTTCTTT. The chain couples TRBV2 to TRBJ1-1; D may be TRBD1 (5 bases). Germline CDR1 is SNHLY and CDR2 is FYNNEI. The V end lost 6 bases, the J end lost 0 bases, and 11 bases lay between the germline ends. CDR3 size: 14 residues.

The gene calls are TRBV19 and TRBJ2-5; TRBD2 agrees at 14 bases. The CDR3 covers 16 residues. V dropped 2 bases and J dropped 5; count of bases not matched to a gene: 4. CDR1 and CDR2 from the germline V gene are LNHDA and SQIVND (reference sequence). CDR3 loop: CASSITGTSGSETQYF. In DNA form, the CDR3 reads TGTGCCAGTAGTATAACCGGGACTAGCGGGAGCGAGACCCAGTACTTC.